The source of this T cell receptor (beta chain) is a study of cytomegalovirus exposure and HLA in healthy donors. Study results and limitations: For cytomegalovirus status, the classifier reportedly gave diagnoses with high specificity and sensitivity.

CDR1 is MDHEN and CDR2 is SYDVKM in the germline V gene. The V gene lost 7 bases and the J gene lost 0 bases, with 13 bases spanning the gap. The CDR3 has 15 residues. PCR employed 60 Vbeta and 13 Jbeta primers. Method: immunoSEQ multiplex PCR; TCRdb's copy keeps in-frame clones and lacks some. The sample yields roughly 260,000 clones, approximately 85% seen once. Points on this clone: Its matching antigen is unknown.

The sequence was collected from a woman aged 40 to 50 in good health and CMV-seropositive. This rearrangement joins TRBV28 to TRBJ1-3, with D possibly TRBD1 on 6 matching bases. Sequencing used PBMCs. The CDR3 spells CASNRGGNSGNTIYF. The CDR3, as DNA: TGTGCCAGCAACCGCGGGGGCAACTCTGGAAACACCATATATTTT.